This is a list of T cell receptor beta chains from one sample in a study of cytomegalovirus exposure and HLA in healthy donors. Profiled with immunoSEQ multiplex PCR; TCRdb holds only in-frame clones, not every one. Of around 90,000 clones in the sample, 78% were seen once. The sequenced sample was PBMCs. The receptor set was obtained from a woman between 40 and 55 years old in good health and CMV-seronegative. Both conserved end residues are part of each CDR3. D genes are given only for firm matches. Only some rows state a clone size, as once, few, many or a class for expanded clones.

j_call d_call v_call clone_size cdr3_nt cdr3_aa
TRBJ2-5 TRBD1 TRBV7-2 . TGTGCCAGCAGCTTTATGACAGGGCAGTACCAAGAGACCCAGTACTTC CASSFMTGQYQETQYF
TRBJ2-7 . TRBV19 . TGTGCCAGTAGTAAAGGGGGAGGGCCACCCGAGCAGTACTTC CASSKGGGPPEQYF
TRBJ2-2 TRBD2 TRBV4-1 few TGCGCCAGCAGCCCGTACCAGGCTAGCGGGAGGGCCTTTAGAGTCGGGGAGCTGTTTTTT CASSPYQASGRAFRVGELFF
TRBJ2-1 . TRBV28 . TGTGCCAGCAGTTTTACCCCTCGGCTAGCGGGACAGGTGGATTGGGATGAGCAGTTCTTC CASSFTPRLAGQVDWDEQFF
TRBJ2-7 . TRBV5-1 . TGCGCCAGCAGCTCGGGACTGACTTCCTACGAGCAGTACTTC CASSSGLTSYEQYF
TRBJ2-2 TRBD2 TRBV9 once TGTGCCAGCAGCCCCCGCTTTGCGGGAGGGCCCGGGGAGCTGTTTTTT CASSPRFAGGPGELFF
TRBJ2-7 TRBD2 TRBV29-1 . TGCAGCGTTGAACTAGCGGGCTGCGAGCAGTACTTC CSVELAGCEQYF
TRBJ2-7 TRBD1 TRBV10-3 few TGTGCCACGCAATGGTACAGGGGTGACTACGAGCAGTACTTC CATQWYRGDYEQYF
TRBJ2-5 . TRBV19 . TGTGCCAGTAGTACATCGGGTTTTTGGGAGACCCAGTACTTC CASSTSGFWETQYF
TRBJ1-4 TRBD1 TRBV2 . TGTGCCAGCCGACGCACAGGGGGTGATGAAAAACTGTTTTTT CASRRTGGDEKLFF
TRBJ2-1 . TRBV5-1 . TGCGCCAGCAGCTTAGGCGGTAGCTCCTACAATGAGCAGTTCTTC CASSLGGSSYNEQFF
TRBJ1-1 . TRBV27 . TGTGCCAGCAGGTTCAGGGGTGCCACTGAAGCTTTCTTT CASRFRGATEAFF
TRBJ1-4 . TRBV7-9 . TGTTCCAGCAGCTTAGTTGTAGCGGATACTAATGAAAAACTGTTTTTT CSSSLVVADTNEKLFF
TRBJ2-3 . TRBV2 . TGTGCCAGGAGCGGGAGCACAGATACGCAGTATTTT CARSGSTDTQYF
TRBJ2-2 . TRBV6-4 . TGTGCCAGCAGTGAACAACCTAACACCGGGGAGCTGTTTTTT CASSEQPNTGELFF
TRBJ1-1 . TRBV5-4 many TGTGCCAGCAGCTTCGTCCGGAGTAACACTGAAGCTTTCTTT CASSFVRSNTEAFF
TRBJ2-2 TRBD2 TRBV7-2 . TGTGCCAGCACCGGGAGGACTAGCGCCTCCGGGGAGCTGTTTTTT CASTGRTSASGELFF
TRBJ2-5 . TRBV2 . TGTGCCAGCAGTGAATACGCGGAGACCCAGTACTTC CASSEYAETQYF
TRBJ2-2 . TRBV19 . TGTGCCAGTAGTATAGGGAGCGGAGCGAACACCGGGGAGCTGTTTTTT CASSIGSGANTGELFF
TRBJ1-5 . TRBV28 . TGTGCCAGCAGTTTGGGGGAGGCTCGGCAGCCCCAGCATTTT CASSLGEARQPQHF
TRBJ1-2 TRBD1 TRBV10-2 . TGCGCCAGCAGTGAGACCCGACAGGGGAACTATGGCTACACCTTC CASSETRQGNYGYTF
TRBJ2-7 . TRBV6-1 . TGTGCCAGCAGTATGGGCAGGGTGTCCTACGAGCAGTACTTC CASSMGRVSYEQYF
TRBJ2-7 TRBD1 TRBV10-2 once TGCGCCAGCAGTGCTGGGACAGGGGGCTACGAGCAGTACTTC CASSAGTGGYEQYF
TRBJ2-1 . TRBV7-3 . TGTGCCAGCAGCTTAGGGCTAGCGAAGAACAATGAGCAGTTCTTC CASSLGLAKNNEQFF
TRBJ2-7 . TRBV19 . TGTGCCAGTAGTATCCCAGGTTCCTACGAGCAGTACTTC CASSIPGSYEQYF
TRBJ1-2 TRBD1 TRBV27 . TGTGCCAGCAGTAGCGGGACAGGGCTCTACGGCTACACCTTC CASSSGTGLYGYTF
TRBJ2-7 . TRBV21-1 . TGTGCCAGCAGCAAAGATAGGTCTAGCGGGCCCTCTGGAGAGCAGTACTTC CASSKDRSSGPSGEQYF
TRBJ2-3 . TRBV5-1 . TGCGCCAGCAGCTTGGGTCAACCCCTAAGCACAGATACGCAGTATTTT CASSLGQPLSTDTQYF
TRBJ1-2 TRBD1 TRBV7-9 few TGTGCCAGCAGGCCGAAACAGGGGGTGAGCTATGGCTACACCTTC CASRPKQGVSYGYTF
TRBJ1-5 TRBD1 TRBV2 . TGTGCCAGCAGTCCTACAGGGGGGAGCAATCAGCCCCAGCATTTT CASSPTGGSNQPQHF
TRBJ2-1 . TRBV6-4 few TGTGCCAGCAGTGCCCTCCGGGGAACCTACAATGAGCAGTTCTTC CASSALRGTYNEQFF
TRBJ2-7 . TRBV28 . TGTGCCAGCAGTTTACCGACACTCGTCTCCTACGAGCAGTACTTC CASSLPTLVSYEQYF
TRBJ2-7 . TRBV28 . TGTGCCAGCAGTCCTCCAGGCAGGCTCCACGAGCAGTACTTC CASSPPGRLHEQYF
TRBJ1-3 . TRBV6-1 . TGTGCCAGCAGTCTACAGGGTATCGGAAACACCATATATTTT CASSLQGIGNTIYF
TRBJ2-3 TRBD2 TRBV5-4 . TGTGCCAGCAGCTTGGGGGCGGGAGTAGGGACAGATACGCAGTATTTT CASSLGAGVGTDTQYF
TRBJ1-2 TRBD1 TRBV27 . TGTGCCAGCAGCCCCGACAGGGGGAGGTATGGCTACACCTTC CASSPDRGRYGYTF
TRBJ1-1 . TRBV12-5 . TGTGCTAGTACCGAGGGGGGGACTTCTGCTGAAGCTTTCTTT CASTEGGTSAEAFF
TRBJ1-1 . TRBV7-9 . TGTGCCAGCAGCTTAGGGCAGGGAAGGGTGAACACTGAAGCTTTCTTT CASSLGQGRVNTEAFF
TRBJ1-5 . TRBV5-1 . TGCGCCAGCAGCTTTGGAGGGCACAATCAGCCCCAGCATTTT CASSFGGHNQPQHF
TRBJ2-7 TRBD2 TRBV7-9 . TGTGCCAGCAGCGGAACGGGGGGCGAGCAGTACTTC CASSGTGGEQYF
TRBJ2-3 . TRBV7-9 . TGTGCCAGCAGCACCCGGACAGACTTCACAGATACGCAGTATTTT CASSTRTDFTDTQYF
TRBJ1-3 . TRBV28 . TGTGCCAGCAGGCCAGTGCCAGGGTGGTCCGGAAACACCATATATTTT CASRPVPGWSGNTIYF
TRBJ1-5 TRBD1 TRBV6-6 . TGTGCCAGCAGTTTTAACAGGGGTAGGAGCAATCAGCCCCAGCATTTT CASSFNRGRSNQPQHF
TRBJ2-2 TRBD1 TRBV6-6 once TGTGCCAGCAGTCATGGACAGGGGGCGGCCGGGGAGCTGTTTTTT CASSHGQGAAGELFF
TRBJ2-5 . TRBV7-9 . TGTGCCAGCAGCTTAGGGACTCTACAAGAGACCCAGTACTTC CASSLGTLQETQYF
TRBJ2-3 . TRBV28 once TGTGCCAGCAGTTCCGGGATCGTAGTCGCAGATACGCAGTATTTT CASSSGIVVADTQYF
TRBJ1-1 . TRBV15 . TGTGCCACCAGTATCACCAGGGCAGGTCCTGAAGCTTTCTTT CATSITRAGPEAFF
TRBJ2-5 . TRBV5-1 . TGCGCCAGCAGCTTGGGCAGGGTCCAAGAGACCCAGTACTTC CASSLGRVQETQYF
TRBJ2-7 TRBD2 TRBV7-6 . TGTGCCAGCAGCTTAGCAGGGGCGGGAGTATCCGAGCAGTACTTC CASSLAGAGVSEQYF
TRBJ2-3 . TRBV27 once TGTGCCAGCAGTTTGACAAGAACCGCTACAGATACGCAGTATTTT CASSLTRTATDTQYF
TRBJ1-5 . TRBV28 . TGTGCCAGCAGTCTCTCCAGGAGGTTTGTTAAAAGCAATCAGCCCCAGCATTTT CASSLSRRFVKSNQPQHF
TRBJ2-3 . TRBV7-6 . TGTGCCAGCAGCCTCACAGGGCGCTTTAGCACAGATACGCAGTATTTT CASSLTGRFSTDTQYF
TRBJ2-1 . TRBV20-1 . TGCAGTGCTAGGAGGGTCAGTGAGCAGTTCTTC CSARRVSEQFF
TRBJ2-3 TRBD2 TRBV11-2 . TGTGCCAGCAGCTTAGTGGCTAGCGGGAGAACAGATACGCAGTATTTT CASSLVASGRTDTQYF
TRBJ2-3 TRBD2 TRBV19 . TGTGCCAGTACCTCACTAGCGTTGAGTTCAGATACGCAGTATTTT CASTSLALSSDTQYF
TRBJ2-7 TRBD1 TRBV27 . TGTGCCAGCAGTTTATTTCCTAGGACAGGGGACGAGCAGTACTTC CASSLFPRTGDEQYF
TRBJ2-2 TRBD1 TRBV5-1 . TGCGCCAGCGGACGACGACAGGGGGAGACCGGGGAGCTGTTTTTT CASGRRQGETGELFF
TRBJ2-6 TRBD1 TRBV14 . TGTGCCAGCAGCCATAGGACAGGGGCCGGGGCCAACGTCCTGACTTTC CASSHRTGAGANVLTF
TRBJ1-5 TRBD1 TRBV29-1 . TGCAGCGTTGAGACAGGGATCGGGCAGCCCCAGCATTTT CSVETGIGQPQHF